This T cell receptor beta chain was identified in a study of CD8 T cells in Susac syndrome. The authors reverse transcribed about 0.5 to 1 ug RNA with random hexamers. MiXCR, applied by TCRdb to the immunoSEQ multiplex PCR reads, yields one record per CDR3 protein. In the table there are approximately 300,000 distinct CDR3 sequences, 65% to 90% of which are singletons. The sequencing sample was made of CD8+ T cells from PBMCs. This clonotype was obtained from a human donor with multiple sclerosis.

Here the CDR3 DNA reads TGTGCCACCAGTGTCAAGACAGAGACCCAAGAGACCCAGTACTTC. The encoded protein is CATSVKTETQETQYF. The rearrangement joins TRBV24-1 to TRBJ2-5, with D perhaps TRBD1 (5 bases). Germline CDR1 is KGHDR and CDR2 is SFDVKD. This CDR3 contains 15 residues. Trimming took 5 bases from V and 1 from J, leaving 13 bases between them.